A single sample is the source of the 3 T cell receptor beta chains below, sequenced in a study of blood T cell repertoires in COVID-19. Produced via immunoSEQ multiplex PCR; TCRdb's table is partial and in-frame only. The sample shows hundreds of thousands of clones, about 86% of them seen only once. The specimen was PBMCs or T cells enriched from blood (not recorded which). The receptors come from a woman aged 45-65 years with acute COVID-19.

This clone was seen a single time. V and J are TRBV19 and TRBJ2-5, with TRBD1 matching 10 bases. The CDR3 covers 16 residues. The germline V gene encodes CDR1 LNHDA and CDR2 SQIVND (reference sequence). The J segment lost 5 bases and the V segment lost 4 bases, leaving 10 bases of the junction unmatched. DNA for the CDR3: TGTGCCAGTAGTACCGGGACAGGGGCAGTATATGAGACCCAGTACTTC. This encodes CASSTGTGAVYETQYF.

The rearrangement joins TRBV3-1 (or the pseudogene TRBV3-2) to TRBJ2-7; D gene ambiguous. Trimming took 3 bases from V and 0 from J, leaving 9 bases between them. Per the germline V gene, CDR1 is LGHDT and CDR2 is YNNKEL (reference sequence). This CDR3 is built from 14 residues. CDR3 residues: CASSQTTSSYEQYF. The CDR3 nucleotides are TGTGCCAGCAGCCAGACGACAAGCTCCTACGAGCAGTACTTC.

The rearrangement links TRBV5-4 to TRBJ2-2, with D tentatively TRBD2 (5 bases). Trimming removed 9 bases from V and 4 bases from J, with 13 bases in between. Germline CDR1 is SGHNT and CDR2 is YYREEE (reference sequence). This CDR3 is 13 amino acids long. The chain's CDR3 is CAIEDWVTGELFF. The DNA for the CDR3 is TGTGCCATCGAGGACTGGGTCACCGGGGAGCTGTTTTTT.